In its sample, the clone carrying this T cell receptor (beta chain) was seen a few times. Its antigen is unidentified. These data originate in a study of blood T cells in healthy people across ages. Study-wide points: Investigators treated diversity estimates from one million T cells as underestimates.

The V gene lost 2 bases and the J gene lost 10 bases, with 8 bases spanning the gap. Germline lookup yields CDR1 MNHEY and CDR2 SVGEGT. This CDR3 has 11 amino acids. Next came a second PCR, run for roughly 6 to 11 cycles, which used a sample-barcoded 5' primer along with a J-beta primer mix. A template-switch adaptor with 12 random nucleotides tagged each cDNA molecule. A single record per CDR3 protein comes from TCRdb applying MiXCR to the 5' RACE reads. The sample consists of hundreds of thousands of distinct CDR3 sequences, around 54% of them appearing once. The chain carries TRBV6-2 or TRBV6-3 and TRBJ1-1; D is unresolved. Sequencing used blood. The receptor was derived from a man in his 60s in good health. CDR3: CASSYDIAAFF. The CDR3 nucleotides are TGTGCCAGCAGTTACGACATCGCAGCTTTCTTT.